Following are 21 T cell receptor beta chains from one sample sequenced in a study of blood T cell repertoires in COVID-19 (dated by TCRdb to 2019 to 2021). The method was the immunoSEQ multiplex PCR assay. TCRdb took this table from immuneACCESS and kept in-frame rearrangements with V and J called. Such tables lack part of the clones; where checked against another copy, unresolved V genes explain under half of the gap, and the rest is unexplained. Here the sample has under 70,000 clones; over 75% occur a single time. 15% to 20% of the sample rests with the top ten. The sequenced material came from peripheral blood. These receptors were collected from a man at least 80 years old with acute or convalescent COVID-19.

The J gene is TRBJ2-7, the V gene TRBV30; no definite D call. CDR1 and CDR2 (germline): GTSNPN, SVGIG (reference sequence). The CDR3 runs to 15 residues. The V end was cut by 2 bases, the J end by 2 bases, with 16 bases between. The CDR3: CAWSIFEQPTYEQYF. The DNA for the CDR3 is TGTGCCTGGAGTATCTTTGAACAGCCGACCTACGAGCAGTACTTC.

This rearrangement joins TRBV5-4 to TRBJ1-2, with TRBD1 matching over 8 bases. CDR1 and CDR2 from the germline V gene are SGHNT and YYREEE (reference sequence). This CDR3 has 14 amino acids. Trimming at V came to 2 bases and at J to 6 bases, leaving 6 bases not matched to a gene. The CDR3 here is CASSFRQGSDGYTF. CDR3 nucleotide sequence: TGTGCCAGCAGCTTCCGACAGGGGTCGGATGGCTACACCTTC.

This sequence joins TRBV5-1 and TRBJ2-2; 10 nucleotides line up with TRBD1. V lost 4 bases and J lost 1; bases outside the gene matches: 4. Germline loops: CDR1 SGHRS, CDR2 YFSETQ. The CDR3 has 16 amino acids. The chain's CDR3 is CASSLGQGLNTGELFF. The CDR3 DNA reads TGCGCCAGCAGCCTGGGACAGGGGTTGAACACCGGGGAGCTGTTTTTT.

V is TRBV4-2 and J is TRBJ2-7; 11 bases line up with TRBD2. Trimming removed 0 bases from V and 2 bases from J; junction bases left unmatched: 9. The germline V gene has CDR1 LGHNA and CDR2 YNFKEQ. This CDR3 region has 18 residues. In DNA form, the CDR3 reads TGTGCCAGCAGCCAAGATAGCCTAGCGGGGGGCTCTACCTACGAGCAGTACTTC. This gives the protein CASSQDSLAGGSTYEQYF.

The chain recombines TRBV7-9 with TRBJ1-6; D perhaps matches TRBD1 (6 bases). The CDR3 has 14 residues. V shed 5 bases and J shed 8 bases, with 13 bases lying between them. Germline V CDR1 and CDR2: SEHNR, FQNEAQ (reference sequence). The CDR3, as DNA: TGTGCCAGCAGCCCAATAGGGGGGGATTCACCCCTCCACTTT. As protein: CASSPIGGDSPLHF. Variable domain in full (rest from reference TRBV7-9 and TRBJ1-6): DTGVSQNPRHKITKRGQNVTFRCDPISEHNRLYWYRQTLGQGPEFLTYFQNEAQLEKSRLLSDRFSAERPKGSFSTLEIQRTEQGDSAMYLCASSPIGGDSPLHFGNGTRLTVT.

This chain's CDR3 is CASSLQRQTEAFF. In nucleotides, the CDR3 is TGTGCCAGCAGTCTCCAGCGACAGACTGAAGCTTTCTTT. This chain joins TRBV6-4 and TRBJ1-1; TRBD1 might be the D (5 bases). The CDR3 has 13 residues. The V end was cut by 5 bases, the J end by 5 bases, with 12 bases between. In germline, CDR1 is MRHNA, CDR2 SNTAGT.

This clone showed up just a few times. The V call is TRBV24-1, the J call TRBJ1-5; 7 bases match TRBD1. In germline, CDR1 is KGHDR, CDR2 SFDVKD. Trimming removed 3 bases from V and 3 bases from J; junction bases left unmatched: 7. The CDR3 sequence is 16 residues long. The CDR3 nucleotides read TGTGCCACCAGTGATCCTAGCACAGGGGACAATCAGCCCCAGCATTTT. The encoded protein is CATSDPSTGDNQPQHF.

The gene calls are TRBV10-3 and TRBJ2-5; D may be TRBD2 (7 bases). The CDR3 has 13 residues. Germline CDR1 and CDR2: ENHRY and SYGVKD. Trimming left V 9 bases short and J 5 bases short, with 16 bases between. CDR3 sequence: CAIHSEGGETQYF. The CDR3 nucleotides read TGTGCCATTCATAGCGAGGGGGGGGAGACCCAGTACTTC.

The J gene is TRBJ1-2, the V gene TRBV11-2; D may be TRBD1 (5 bases). Germline V gene sequence: CDR1 SGHAT, CDR2 FQNNGV. The CDR3 has 15 residues. The V end was cut by 5 bases, the J end by 1 base, with 14 bases between. The CDR3 nucleotides are TGTGCCAGCAGCCCAAGCTGGGGGGATAACTATGGCTACACCTTC. Residues: CASSPSWGDNYGYTF.

The CDR3 region has the DNA TGTGCCAGCAGTTACGGGCTAGCGGGGGGCTACGAGCAGTACTTC. Protein sequence: CASSYGLAGGYEQYF. This chain uses TRBV6-5 with TRBJ2-7; TRBD2 aligns across 11 bases. Germline V gene sequence: CDR1 MNHEY, CDR2 SVGAGI. The J segment lost 3 bases and the V segment lost 2 bases, leaving 3 bases of the junction unmatched. This CDR3 comprises 15 residues.

The chain is built from TRBV30 and TRBJ2-7; a possible D gene is TRBD2 (6 bases). Between the trimmed V and J ends, which lost 2 bases and 2 bases, there was a span of 16 bases. CDR3 size: 15 residues. CDR1 is GTSNPN and CDR2 is SVGIG in the germline V gene (reference sequence). The CDR3 here is CAWSRRGTSTYEQYF. CDR3 in DNA: TGTGCCTGGAGTCGCCGGGGCACTAGCACCTACGAGCAGTACTTC.

This clone came up once. The chain employs TRBV5-4 and TRBJ2-7; 7 bases match TRBD1. CDR3 size: 14 residues. The V gene end was trimmed by 3 bases and the J gene end by 2 bases; junction bases not matched to a gene: 5. Germline V gives CDR1 SGHNT, CDR2 YYREEE (reference sequence). The CDR3 nucleotides are TGTGCCAGCAGCTCACCTACAGGGGCCTACGAGCAGTACTTC. It encodes CASSSPTGAYEQYF.

This chain joins TRBV7-2 and TRBJ2-3, with TRBD2 matching over 10 bases. The CDR3 has 16 residues. Per germline, CDR1 SGHTA and CDR2 FQGNSA. After removal of 5 bases from V and 6 bases from J, the junction contained 11 bases not matched to a gene. The CDR3 sequence is CASSPSSGGAGDTQYF. The CDR3 bases are TGTGCCAGCAGCCCTTCGAGCGGGGGGGCAGGTGATACGCAGTATTTT.

J is TRBJ2-2 and V is TRBV24-1, with 8 bases identical to TRBD1. The CDR3 runs to 15 residues. V lost 7 bases, J lost 0 bases, and 3 bases stayed unmatched. Germline V gene data show CDR1 as KGHDR and CDR2 as SFDVKD. The CDR3 here is CATRETGANTGELFF. The CDR3 DNA follows: TGTGCCACCAGGGAGACAGGGGCGAACACCGGGGAGCTGTTTTTT.

The genes are TRBV30 and TRBJ2-7, with TRBD1 as a possible D gene (5 bases). This CDR3 has 13 residues. Trimming stripped 5 bases from V and 6 bases from J, with 17 bases between. Germline assignment: CDR1 GTSNPN and CDR2 SVGIG (reference sequence). The DNA for the CDR3 is TGTGCCTGGCTACCCAAGGGGTATCGCGAGCAGTACTTC. Its protein product is CAWLPKGYREQYF.

This clone has more than one count but fewer than ten. This rearrangement joins TRBV5-1 to TRBJ2-2; D is unresolved. The V and J ends lost 0 bases and 8 bases respectively, with 11 bases between them. The CDR3 is 14 residues long. The V gene's germline CDR1 is SGHRS and CDR2 YFSETQ. The CDR3 spells CASSLGLSVGELFF. Written as DNA, the CDR3 is TGCGCCAGCAGCTTGGGACTTTCAGTTGGGGAGCTGTTTTTT.

The CDR3 coding sequence is TGTGCCAGCAGCCAACAGACAGGGGGCAAGCGAACCTACGAGCAGTACTTC. Translating it yields CASSQQTGGKRTYEQYF. The gene calls are TRBV3-1 (or the pseudogene TRBV3-2) and TRBJ2-7; TRBD1 matches 10 bases. The CDR3 loop spans 17 amino acids. J gave up 2 bases and V 2 bases, and 9 bases lay outside the gene matches. Germline CDR1 is LGHDT and CDR2 is YNNKEL (reference sequence).

The V gene is TRBV5-6, the J gene TRBJ2-7; 8 bases map to TRBD2. Germline CDR1 reads SGHDT; CDR2 reads YYEEEE. This CDR3 comprises 15 residues. After removal of 4 bases from V and 0 bases from J, the junction contained 6 bases not matched to a gene. For the CDR3, the DNA is TGTGCCAGCAGCCAACTAGCGGACGCCTCCTACGAGCAGTACTTC. Translating gives CASSQLADASYEQYF. Full variable domain (remainder filled in from reference TRBV5-6 and TRBJ2-7): DAGVTQSPTHLIKTRGQQVTLRCSPKSGHDTVSWYQQALGQGPQFIFQYYEEEERQRGNFPDRFSGHQFPNYSSELNVNALLLGDSALYLCASSQLADASYEQYFGPGTRLTVT.

This chain links TRBV14 with TRBJ1-1; 7 bases map to TRBD1. With V trimmed by 5 bases and J by 2 bases, 8 bases remained unmatched. The germline gives CDR1 SGHDN, CDR2 FVKESK. The CDR3 is made up of 15 amino acids. CDR3: CASSITGTANTEAFF. The CDR3 DNA sequence: TGTGCCAGCAGCATCACCGGGACAGCCAACACTGAAGCTTTCTTT.

This chain joins TRBV15 and TRBJ1-2; possibly TRBD1 for D (6 bases). This CDR3 comprises 15 residues. Trimming took 2 bases from V and 4 from J, leaving 14 bases between them. CDR1 LNHNV and CDR2 YYDKDF come from the germline V gene (reference sequence). CDR3 DNA sequence: TGTGCCACCAGCAGAACTCCGGACAGACGCTATGGCTACACCTTC. It translates to CATSRTPDRRYGYTF.

The rearrangement uses TRBV7-9 and TRBJ1-4; D remains unclear. CDR3 size: 14 residues. Germline lookup yields CDR1 SEHNR and CDR2 FQNEAQ (reference sequence). Trimming left V 2 bases short and J 7 bases short, with 11 bases between. This chain's CDR3 is CASSLRGSIEKLFF. The CDR3 DNA reads as TGTGCCAGCAGCTTACGGGGTAGTATTGAAAAACTGTTTTTT.